This T cell receptor beta chain was captured by sequencing in a study of cytomegalovirus exposure and HLA in healthy donors. Whole-study findings and limits: Among immune exposure information, only CMV serostatus was available.

This PCR relied on a set of 60 Vbeta primers and 13 Jbeta primers. Some clones are missing from TCRdb's copy, which holds only in-frame ones; the method was immunoSEQ multiplex PCR. Found here are 150,000 or so clones, 70% to 80% of them singletons; the top ten hold 0.65% to 0.95%. CDR1 is GTSNPN, CDR2 SVGIG, per germline (reference sequence). The CDR3 runs 18 residues. Trimming took 0 bases from V and 0 from J; bases not matched to a gene: 9. On this clone itself: Its antigen is currently unknown.

This clonotype was obtained from a female donor in good health and CMV-seronegative. The chain carries TRBV30 and TRBJ1-3; 9 bases fit TRBD1. Sequenced sample: PBMCs. The CDR3 protein is CAWSVRKDRGRSGNTIYF. CDR3 coding DNA: TGTGCCTGGAGTGTACGTAAGGACAGGGGACGCTCTGGAAACACCATATATTTT.